This T cell receptor beta chain was identified in a study of sequential checkpoint blockade in melanoma. Study summary: First-line arms were nivolumab then ipilimumab, or the reverse, randomized 1:1. Each arm's sequence ended with maintenance nivolumab.

Germline CDR1 SEHNR, CDR2 FQNEAQ (reference sequence). The CDR3 has 15 amino acids. V shed 4 bases and J shed 0 bases, with 12 bases lying between them. Specified treatment: randomized to nivolumab then ipilimumab (arm A) or the reverse (arm B). DNA-damaging chemotherapy had not been given to any patient beforehand. The protocol was immunoSEQ multiplex PCR, while the TCRdb copy is restricted to in-frame clones and leaves out a portion. The repertoire holds 20,000 or so clones, with about two thirds as singletons. This chain uses TRBV7-9 with TRBJ1-1; D may be TRBD1 (6 bases). This sequence was found in a human donor with melanoma. The input for sequencing was CD8+ T cells sorted from blood (inferred from file names), taken from a patient given nivolumab and ipilimumab in sequence. CDR3 sequence: CASSSSGVLNTEAFF. CDR3 bases: TGTGCCAGCAGCTCCTCAGGGGTTTTGAACACTGAAGCTTTCTTT.